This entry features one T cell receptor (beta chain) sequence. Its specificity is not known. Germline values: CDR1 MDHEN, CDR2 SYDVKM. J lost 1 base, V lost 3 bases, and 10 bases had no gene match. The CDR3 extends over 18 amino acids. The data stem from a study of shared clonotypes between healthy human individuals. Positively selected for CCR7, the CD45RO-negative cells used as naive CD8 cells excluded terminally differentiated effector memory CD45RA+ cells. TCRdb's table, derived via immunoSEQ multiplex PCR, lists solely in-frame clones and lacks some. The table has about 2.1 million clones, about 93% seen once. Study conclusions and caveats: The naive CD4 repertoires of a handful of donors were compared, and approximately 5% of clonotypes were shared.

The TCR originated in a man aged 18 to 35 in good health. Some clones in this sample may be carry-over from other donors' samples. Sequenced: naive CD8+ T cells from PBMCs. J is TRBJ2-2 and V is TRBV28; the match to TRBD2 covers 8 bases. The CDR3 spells CASSLGWREAQNTGELFF. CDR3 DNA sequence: TGTGCCAGCAGTTTGGGATGGCGGGAGGCGCAGAACACCGGGGAGCTGTTTTTT.